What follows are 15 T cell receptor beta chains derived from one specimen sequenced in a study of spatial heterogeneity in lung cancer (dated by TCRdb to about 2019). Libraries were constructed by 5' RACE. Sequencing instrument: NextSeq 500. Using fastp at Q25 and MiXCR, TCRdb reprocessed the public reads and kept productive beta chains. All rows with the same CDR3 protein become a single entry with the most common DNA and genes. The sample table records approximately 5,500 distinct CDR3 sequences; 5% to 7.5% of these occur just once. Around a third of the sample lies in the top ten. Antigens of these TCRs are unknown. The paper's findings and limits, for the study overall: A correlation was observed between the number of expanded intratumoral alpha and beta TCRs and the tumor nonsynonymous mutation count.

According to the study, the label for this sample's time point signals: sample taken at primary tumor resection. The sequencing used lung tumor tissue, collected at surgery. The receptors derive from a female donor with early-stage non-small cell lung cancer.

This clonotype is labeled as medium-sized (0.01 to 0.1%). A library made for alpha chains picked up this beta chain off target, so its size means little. The CDR3 loop is CASSRGTSGGVADTQYF. The CDR3 bases are TGCGCCAGCAGCAGAGGGACTAGCGGGGGGGTCGCAGATACGCAGTATTTT. The V gene is TRBV5-1, the J gene TRBJ2-3; 16 bases line up with TRBD2. The germline V gene encodes CDR1 SGHRS and CDR2 YFSETQ. V was clipped by 4 bases and J by 4 bases; unmatched bases: 6. The CDR3 has 17 amino acids.

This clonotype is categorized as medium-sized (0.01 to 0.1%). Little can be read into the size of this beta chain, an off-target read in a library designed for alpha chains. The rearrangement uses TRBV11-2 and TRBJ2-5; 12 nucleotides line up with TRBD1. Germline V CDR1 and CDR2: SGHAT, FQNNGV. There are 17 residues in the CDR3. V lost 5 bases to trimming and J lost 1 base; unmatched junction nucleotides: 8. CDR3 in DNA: TGTGCCAGCAGCCCCGGGACAGGGGGCCGTACCCAAGAGACCCAGTACTTC. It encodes CASSPGTGGRTQETQYF.

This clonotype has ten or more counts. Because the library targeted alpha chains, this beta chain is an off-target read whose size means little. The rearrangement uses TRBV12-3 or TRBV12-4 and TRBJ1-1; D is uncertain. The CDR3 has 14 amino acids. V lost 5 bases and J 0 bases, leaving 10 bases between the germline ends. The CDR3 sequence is CASSPSSLNTEAFF. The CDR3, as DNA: TGTGCCAGCAGTCCCTCATCCCTGAACACTGAAGCTTTCTTT.

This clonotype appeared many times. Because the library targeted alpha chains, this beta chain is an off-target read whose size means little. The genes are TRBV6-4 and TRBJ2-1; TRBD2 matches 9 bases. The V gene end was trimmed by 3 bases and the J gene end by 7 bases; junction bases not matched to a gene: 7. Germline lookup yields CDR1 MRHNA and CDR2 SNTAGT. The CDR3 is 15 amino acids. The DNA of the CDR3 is TGTGCCAGCAGTGAGGTAGGCCTAGCGGGAAATGAGCAGTTCTTC. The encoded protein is CASSEVGLAGNEQFF.

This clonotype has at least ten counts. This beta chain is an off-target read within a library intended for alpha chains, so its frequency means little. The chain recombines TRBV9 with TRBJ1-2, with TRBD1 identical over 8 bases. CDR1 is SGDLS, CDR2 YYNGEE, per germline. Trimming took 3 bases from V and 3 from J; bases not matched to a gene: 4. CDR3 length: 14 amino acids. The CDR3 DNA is TGTGCCAGCAGCGCCGGACAGGGTGACTATGGCTACACCTTC. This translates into CASSAGQGDYGYTF.

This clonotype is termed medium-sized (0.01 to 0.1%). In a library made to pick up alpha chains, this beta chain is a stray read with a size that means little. The CDR3 coding sequence is TGTGCCAGCAGCATCAACAGGGGCATGGAGGGTCGCTACACCTTC. This gives the protein CASSINRGMEGRYTF. The V call is TRBV9, the J call TRBJ1-2; TRBD1 matches at 7 bases. The length of the CDR3 is 15 residues. V trimming: 4 bases; J trimming: 9 bases; junction bases outside the gene matches: 15. The germline gives CDR1 SGDLS, CDR2 YYNGEE.

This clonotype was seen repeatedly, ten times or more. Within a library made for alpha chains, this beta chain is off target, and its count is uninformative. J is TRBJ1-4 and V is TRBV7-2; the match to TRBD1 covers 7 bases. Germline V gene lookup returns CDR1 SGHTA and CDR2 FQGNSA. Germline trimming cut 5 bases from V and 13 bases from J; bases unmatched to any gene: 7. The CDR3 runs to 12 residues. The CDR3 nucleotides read TGTGCCAGCAGCGTAAAGGGGGCTCGACTGTTTTTT. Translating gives CASSVKGARLFF.

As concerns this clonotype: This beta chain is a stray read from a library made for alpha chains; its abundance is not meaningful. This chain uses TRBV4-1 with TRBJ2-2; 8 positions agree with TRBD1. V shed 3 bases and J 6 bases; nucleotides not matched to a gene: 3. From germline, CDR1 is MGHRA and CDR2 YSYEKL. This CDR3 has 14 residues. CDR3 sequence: CASSHADRAGELFF. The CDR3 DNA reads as TGCGCCAGCAGCCATGCGGACAGGGCCGGGGAGCTGTTTTTT.

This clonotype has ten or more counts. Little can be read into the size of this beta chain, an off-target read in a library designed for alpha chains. The CDR3 is CASSSRGRNTGELFF. CDR3 sequence (DNA): TGTGCCAGCAGCTCCAGGGGAAGAAACACCGGGGAGCTGTTTTTT. The chain uses TRBV11-2 and TRBJ2-2, with D perhaps matching TRBD1 (6 bases). V shed 4 bases and J shed 2 bases, with 11 bases lying between them. The CDR3 consists of 15 residues. Germline V CDR1 and CDR2: SGHAT, FQNNGV.

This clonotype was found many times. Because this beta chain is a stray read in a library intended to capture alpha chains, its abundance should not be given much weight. Here the CDR3 reads CAIGSTGGAYGYTF. The CDR3 bases are TGTGCCATCGGATCGACAGGGGGCGCTTATGGCTACACCTTC. This chain uses TRBV10-3 with TRBJ1-2, with TRBD1 matching 10 bases. Trimming cost V 8 bases and J 5 bases; bases outside gene matches: 8. Per the germline V gene, CDR1 is ENHRY and CDR2 is SYGVKD. The CDR3 runs 14 residues.

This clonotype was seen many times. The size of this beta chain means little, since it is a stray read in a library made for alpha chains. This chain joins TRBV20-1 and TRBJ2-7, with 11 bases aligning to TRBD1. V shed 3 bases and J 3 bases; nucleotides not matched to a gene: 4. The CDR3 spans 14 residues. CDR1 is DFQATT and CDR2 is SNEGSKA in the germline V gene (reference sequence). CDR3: CSARGQGGNYEQYF. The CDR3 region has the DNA TGCAGTGCTAGGGGACAGGGGGGCAACTACGAGCAGTACTTC.

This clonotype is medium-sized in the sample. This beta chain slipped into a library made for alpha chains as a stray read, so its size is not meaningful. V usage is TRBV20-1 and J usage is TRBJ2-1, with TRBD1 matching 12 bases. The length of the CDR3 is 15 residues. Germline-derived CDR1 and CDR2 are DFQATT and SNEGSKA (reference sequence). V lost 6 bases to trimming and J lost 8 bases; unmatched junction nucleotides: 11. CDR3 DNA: TGCAGTGCCCACAATCTTGGGACAGGGGGCTATGAGCAGTTCTTC. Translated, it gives CSAHNLGTGGYEQFF.

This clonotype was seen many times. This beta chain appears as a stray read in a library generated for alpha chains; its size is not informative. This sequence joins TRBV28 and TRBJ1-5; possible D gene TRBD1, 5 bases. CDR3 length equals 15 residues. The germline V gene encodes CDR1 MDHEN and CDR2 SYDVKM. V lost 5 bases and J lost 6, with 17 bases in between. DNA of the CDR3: TGTGCCAGCAGTACCCCCCCGGGGGTCGGTCAGCCCCAGCATTTT. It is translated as CASSTPPGVGQPQHF.

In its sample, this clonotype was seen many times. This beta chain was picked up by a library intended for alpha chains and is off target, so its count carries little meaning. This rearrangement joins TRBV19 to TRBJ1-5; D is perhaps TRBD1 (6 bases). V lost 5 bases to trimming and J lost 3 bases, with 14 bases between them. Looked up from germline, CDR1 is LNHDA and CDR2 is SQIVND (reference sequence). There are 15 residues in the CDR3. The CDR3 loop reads CASSSRDNINQPQHF. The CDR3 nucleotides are TGTGCCAGTAGTTCCCGGGACAACATCAATCAGCCCCAGCATTTT.

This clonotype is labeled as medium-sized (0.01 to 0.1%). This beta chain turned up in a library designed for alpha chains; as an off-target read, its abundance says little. DNA for the CDR3: TGTGCCAGCAGTTCGCCCGCGGCCGGCCACGAGCAGTACTTC. Translating gives CASSSPAAGHEQYF. The genes are TRBV28 and TRBJ2-7, with unresolved D. V gave up 4 bases and J gave up 5 bases, with 15 bases separating them. The CDR3 loop spans 14 amino acids. In germline, CDR1 is MDHEN, CDR2 SYDVKM.